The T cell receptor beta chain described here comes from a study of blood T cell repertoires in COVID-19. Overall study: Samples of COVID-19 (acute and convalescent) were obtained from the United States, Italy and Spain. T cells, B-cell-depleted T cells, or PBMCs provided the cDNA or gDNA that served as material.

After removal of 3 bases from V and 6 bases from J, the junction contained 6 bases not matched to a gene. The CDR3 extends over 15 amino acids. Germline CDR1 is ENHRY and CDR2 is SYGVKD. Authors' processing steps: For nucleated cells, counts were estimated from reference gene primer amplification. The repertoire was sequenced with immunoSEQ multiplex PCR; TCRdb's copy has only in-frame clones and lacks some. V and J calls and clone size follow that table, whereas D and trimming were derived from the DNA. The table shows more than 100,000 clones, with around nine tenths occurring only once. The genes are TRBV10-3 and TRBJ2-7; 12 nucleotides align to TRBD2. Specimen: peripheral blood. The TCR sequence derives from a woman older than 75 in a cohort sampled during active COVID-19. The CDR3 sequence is CAISDSGLAGGEQYF. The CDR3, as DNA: TGTGCCATCAGTGACTCGGGACTAGCGGGTGGCGAGCAGTACTTC.